The present T cell receptor (beta chain) was sequenced within a study of technical replicates of blood from several donors. The V end was cut by 5 bases, the J end by 1 base, with 19 bases between. The CDR3 has 17 amino acids. Germline V gives CDR1 SGHAT, CDR2 FQNNGV. Only in-frame clones appear in the TCRdb table, and some are missing; sequencing was by immunoSEQ multiplex PCR. In the table there are under 55,000 clones, about 96% of which are singletons. The sample was T cells isolated from PBMCs. This sequence was found in a human donor in good health. The V gene is TRBV11-2, the J gene TRBJ2-3, with D possibly being TRBD2 (6 bases). The CDR3 protein is CASSPFRQPGGTDTQYF. CDR3 bases: TGTGCCAGCAGCCCGTTTCGCCAGCCGGGGGGCACAGATACGCAGTATTTT.